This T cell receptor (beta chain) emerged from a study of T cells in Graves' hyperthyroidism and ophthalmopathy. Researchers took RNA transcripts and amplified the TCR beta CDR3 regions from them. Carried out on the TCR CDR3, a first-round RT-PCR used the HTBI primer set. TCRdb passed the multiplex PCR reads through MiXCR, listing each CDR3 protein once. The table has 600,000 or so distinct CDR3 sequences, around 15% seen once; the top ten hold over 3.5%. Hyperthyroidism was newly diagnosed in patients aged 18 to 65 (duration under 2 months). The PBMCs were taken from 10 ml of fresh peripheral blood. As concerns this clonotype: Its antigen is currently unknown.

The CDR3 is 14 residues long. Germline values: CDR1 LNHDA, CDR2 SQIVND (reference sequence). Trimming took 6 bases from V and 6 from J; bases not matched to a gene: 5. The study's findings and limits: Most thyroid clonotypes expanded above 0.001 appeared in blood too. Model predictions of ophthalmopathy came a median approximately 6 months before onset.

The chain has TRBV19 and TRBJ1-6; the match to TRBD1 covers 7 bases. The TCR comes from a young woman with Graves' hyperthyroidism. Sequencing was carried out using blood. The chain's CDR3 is CASRPGQPNSPLHF. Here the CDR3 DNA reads TGTGCCAGTAGACCGGGACAGCCTAATTCACCCCTCCACTTT.